The entry below gives a single T cell receptor (beta chain) sequence along with its context. This table comes from immunoSEQ multiplex PCR, and its TCRdb copy is limited to in-frame clones, with some not included. The table includes about 140,000 clones, about 86% detected once. This sample was taken from a study of blood T cell repertoires in COVID-19. CDR1 and CDR2 from the germline V gene are MDHEN and SYDVKM. The CDR3 extends over 15 amino acids. Trimming removed 5 bases from V and 5 bases from J; junction bases left unmatched: 8. The genes are TRBV28 and TRBJ1-5, with 8 bases that match TRBD1. The clonotype comes from a woman in her sixties with acute or convalescent COVID-19. The sequenced material came from peripheral blood. CDR3 sequence: CASSAAGTGHQPQHF. CDR3 DNA sequence: TGTGCCAGCAGTGCCGCCGGGACAGGCCATCAGCCCCAGCATTTT.